The 26 T cell receptor beta chains in this list originate from one sample, sequenced in a study of tumor-infiltrating lymphocytes in primary liver carcinoma. Unsorted whole blood served as the source of blood RNA, and germline DNA was extracted as well. With a constant-region primer, TCR beta cDNA was made from approximately 450 ng of total RNA. Slightly modified ARM-PCR, run as three nested multiplex PCR rounds, produced the TCR beta libraries. The first two PCR rounds used TRBV1-TRBV30 primers with a Cbeta primer, 10 cycles each. A single record per CDR3 protein comes from TCRdb applying MiXCR to the multiplex PCR reads. Of about 300,000 distinct CDR3 sequences in the sample, less than 75% were seen once. Sequences were obtained from peripheral blood. The receptors were sampled from a man aged 35-49 years with primary liver carcinoma and hepatitis B virus infection.

About this clonotype: It may be a read error: a sequence one base away is much more abundant. The chain is built from TRBV29-1 and TRBJ2-5, with a possible D match to TRBD1 (6 bases). Germline CDR1 reads SQVTM; CDR2 reads ANQGSEA. V shed 7 bases and J shed 2 bases, with 17 bases lying between them. The CDR3 spans 14 residues. For the CDR3, the DNA is TGCAGCGGAGGGGGTTGGGCAGATCAAGAGACCCAGTACTTC. Its translation: CSGGGWADQETQYF. Looking up the rest from reference TRBV29-1 and TRBJ2-5 gives the full variable domain: SAVISQKPSRDICQRGTSLTIQCQVDSQVTMMFWYRQQPGQSLTLIATANQGSEATYESGFVIDKFPISRPNLTFSTLTVSNMSPEDSSIYLCSGGGWADQETQYFGPGTRLLVL.

This chain links TRBV25-1 with TRBJ1-6; 10 nucleotides agree with TRBD1. The germline V gene encodes CDR1 MGHDK and CDR2 SYGVNS. The CDR3 has 16 residues. The V gene end was trimmed by 4 bases and the J gene end by 10 bases; junction bases not matched to a gene: 10. The CDR3 DNA sequence: TGTGCCAGCAGTGCCTGGGGTGGGACAGGGGTCTCACCCCTCCACTTT. Amino acids: CASSAWGGTGVSPLHF.

On this clonotype itself: An end of the junction differs from the germline gene, which may be a read error. The genes are TRBV6-5 and TRBJ1-1, with no clear D. Germline-derived CDR1 and CDR2 are MNHEY and SVGAGI. The CDR3 has 13 amino acids. CDR3 amino acids: CASSPSMNTEAFF. CDR3 DNA: TGTGCCAGCAGCCCCTCGATGAACACTGAGGCTTTCTTT.

The chain employs TRBV5-1 and TRBJ2-3; no firm D call. The CDR3 sequence is 15 residues long. The V gene lost 2 bases and the J gene lost 2 bases, with 12 bases spanning the gap. Per the germline V gene, CDR1 is SGHRS and CDR2 is YFSETQ. CDR3 amino acids: CASSLKGSDTDTQYF. The CDR3 coding sequence is TGCGCCAGCAGCTTAAAAGGGTCCGACACAGATACGCAGTATTTT.

As concerns this clonotype: Just one base apart from a much larger clone, this may be a read error. The rearrangement links TRBV6-1 to TRBJ2-1; 7 bases line up with TRBD2. The CDR3 loop spans 16 amino acids. Germline V lookup: CDR1 MNHNS, CDR2 SASEGT. CDR3 region: CVSAARLANLQGEQFF. DNA of the CDR3: TGTGTCAGCGCCGCACGACTAGCTAACCTTCAGGGTGAGCAGTTCTTC.

The gene calls are TRBV5-1 and TRBJ2-2, with 7 bases identical to TRBD1. Germline V gene data show CDR1 as SGHRS and CDR2 as YFSETQ. The CDR3 sequence is 16 residues long. The junction had 11 bases not matched to a gene; V was cut back by 2 bases and J by 7 bases. CDR3: CASSLLGQHSIGELFF. In nucleotides, the CDR3 is TGCGCCAGCAGCTTATTGGGACAGCATAGTATCGGGGAGCTGTTTTTT.

This clonotype was seen ten or more times. This rearrangement joins TRBV29-1 to TRBJ1-2, with D possibly matching TRBD1 (6 bases). The length of the CDR3 is 11 residues. V dropped 4 bases and J dropped 7 bases, with 10 bases sitting between them. Germline V lookup: CDR1 SQVTM, CDR2 ANQGSEA. Here the CDR3 reads CSVGQELGYTF. DNA for the CDR3: TGCAGCGTTGGACAGGAACTTGGCTACACCTTC.

J is TRBJ1-5 and V is TRBV7-9, with D perhaps matching TRBD1 (6 bases). Germline-derived CDR1 and CDR2 are SEHNR and FQNEAQ (reference sequence). V gave up 8 bases and J gave up 5 bases, with 13 bases separating them. The CDR3 totals 13 residues. The CDR3 DNA follows: TGTGCCAGCGGCCGGGACACCTATCAGCCCCAGCATTTT. Translation: CASGRDTYQPQHF.

The CDR3 DNA is TGTGCCAGAAGCAAAGGAAGGATGGGGAACACCGGGGAGCTGTTTTTT. This codes for CARSKGRMGNTGELFF. The V call is TRBV11-2, the J call TRBJ2-2, with D hard to call. Trimming left V 9 bases short and J 1 base short, with 18 bases between. CDR3 length: 16 residues. CDR1 is SGHAT, CDR2 FQNNGV, per germline.

Details on this clonotype: A read error is possible here, since a much larger clone lies one base away. The rearrangement joins TRBV10-3 to TRBJ2-1; maybe TRBD1 (5 bases). The V end was cut by 2 bases, the J end by 11 bases, with 10 bases between. The CDR3 is 12 amino acids. Per the germline V gene, CDR1 is ENHRY and CDR2 is SYGVKD. The CDR3 bases are TGTGCCATCAGTGAGGTGACAGCTAAGCAGTTCTTC. Amino acid sequence: CAISEVTAKQFF.

V gene TRBV11-3 combines with J gene TRBJ1-1; D is perhaps TRBD1 (5 bases). This CDR3 has 13 residues. The V gene's germline CDR1 is SGHNT and CDR2 YENEEA. V shed 5 bases and J shed 3 bases, with 10 bases lying between them. CDR3 nucleotides: TGTGCCAGCAGCCTTGCAGGGTACACTGAAGCTTTCTTT. Translating it yields CASSLAGYTEAFF.

V gene TRBV11-2 combines with J gene TRBJ2-2; TRBD1 matches at 8 bases. CDR1 and CDR2 (germline): SGHAT, FQNNGV. The CDR3 extends over 15 amino acids. The V and J ends lost 5 bases and 4 bases, in that order; junction bases with no gene match: 6. The DNA of the CDR3 is TGTGCCAGCAGCCTGGACAGGGCCGCCACCGGGGAGCTGTTTTTT. Protein: CASSLDRAATGELFF.

V usage is TRBV7-9 and J usage is TRBJ2-7; D gene unclear. The CDR3 runs 16 residues. Trimming shortened V by 4 bases and J by 3 bases, and 19 bases separated the two germline ends. The germline V gene encodes CDR1 SEHNR and CDR2 FQNEAQ (reference sequence). The CDR3 nucleotides read TGTGCCAGCAGCTCACCAAATCGGCAGAGAATCTACGAGCAGTACTTC. Amino acids: CASSSPNRQRIYEQYF.

On this clonotype: This may come from a read error, since a much larger clone is one base off. V is TRBV4-1 and J is TRBJ2-1; 11 bases map to TRBD2. V shed 1 base and J 8 bases; nucleotides not matched to a gene: 10. Per the germline V gene, CDR1 is MGHRA and CDR2 is YSYEKL. The CDR3 has 17 residues. The CDR3 spells CASSQVSLAGGGDEQFF. The CDR3 DNA reads as TGCGCCAGCAGCCAAGTTAGCCTAGCGGGAGGAGGGGATGAGCAGTTCTTC.

This chain connects TRBV14 to TRBJ2-7, with D unresolved. With the DNA end fitting TRBJ2-1 better, the J assignment may be wrong. CDR1 is SGHDN, CDR2 FVKESK, per germline. The CDR3 is 14 amino acids. CDR3 protein: CASSLRVDYNEQFF. The CDR3 nucleotides are TGTGCCAGCAGCCTTCGAGTGGATTACAATGAGCAGTTCTTC.

In this sample, this clonotype turned up once. This may stem from a read error, because a much larger clone lies one nucleotide away. The J gene is TRBJ2-5, the V gene TRBV10-3, with 7 bases identical to TRBD1. Looked up from germline, CDR1 is ENHRY and CDR2 is SYGVKD. The length of the CDR3 is 13 residues. The DNA for the CDR3 is TGTGTCATCAGCGAACAGGGGACGGAGACCCAGTACTTC. Translated: CVISEQGTETQYF.

This clonotype was counted a few times. The rearrangement uses TRBV5-1 and TRBJ2-3, with 8 bases lining up with TRBD1. V shed 0 bases, J shed 2 bases, and the junction held 2 bases outside the gene matches. This CDR3 contains 15 residues. Germline lookup yields CDR1 SGHRS and CDR2 YFSETQ. CDR3 nucleotide sequence: TGCGCCAGCAGCTTGGGACAGGGGTACACAGATACGCAGTATTTT. It specifies CASSLGQGYTDTQYF.

As regards this clonotype: A much larger clone sits a single nucleotide away, making a read error possible. CDR3 protein: CASSPSTDFSLGDYGCTF. DNA for the CDR3: TGTGCCAGCAGCCCATCGACAGACTTCTCACTCGGCGACTATGGCTGCACCTTC. The genes are TRBV11-2 and TRBJ1-2; tentatively, D is TRBD1 (5 bases). The CDR3 runs to 18 residues. The germline gives CDR1 SGHAT, CDR2 FQNNGV.

This clonotype was recorded only once. An end of the junction differs from the germline gene, which may be a read error. J is TRBJ2-3 and V is TRBV4-2; perhaps TRBD2 as D (5 bases). The length of the CDR3 is 15 residues. Germline V gene sequence: CDR1 LGHNA, CDR2 YNFKEQ. The CDR3 DNA is TGTGCCAGTAGCCCTAAGGCTGGACTCGTAGATACGCAGTATTTT. This sequence encodes CASSPKAGLVDTQYF.

For this clonotype: This is likely a read error, given that the CDR3 carries no conserved phenylalanine or tryptophan at its end. The J gene is TRBJ2-7, the V gene TRBV28; 12 bases line up with TRBD2. CDR3 length: 15 amino acids. Germline lookup yields CDR1 MDHEN and CDR2 SYDVKM. V lost 8 bases and J lost 4; bases outside the gene matches: 9. CDR3 nucleotides: TGTGCCAGCCTCACTGCCGGGACTAGCGGGTACGAGCAGTACCTC. Translated, it gives CASLTAGTSGYEQYL.

A note on this clonotype: Being one base from a much bigger clone, this may be a read error. The V gene is TRBV29-1, the J gene TRBJ1-1, with D possibly being TRBD1 (5 bases). The CDR3 runs 13 residues. The V gene's germline CDR1 is SQVTM and CDR2 ANQGSEA. Trimming removed 4 bases at V and 3 bases at J, with 12 bases between. Here the CDR3 reads CSVVVRVDTEAFF. As DNA, the CDR3 is TGCAGCGTTGTTGTCAGGGTGGACACTGAAGCTTTCTTT.

To note about this clonotype: A much larger clone differs by one base, so this may be a read error. Here the CDR3 omits its conserved ending phenylalanine or tryptophan, so a read error is the likely source. The chain has TRBV28 and TRBJ2-3; 7 positions agree with TRBD2. Unmatched junction bases numbered 6, after V lost 5 bases and J lost 1 base. This CDR3 region has 15 residues. Germline CDR1 MDHEN, CDR2 SYDVKM. As DNA, the CDR3 is TGTGCCAGCAGTCACACTAGCGAACGCACAGATACGCAGTATTCT. Residues: CASSHTSERTDTQYS.

Of note for this clonotype: One end of the junction varies from germline; a read error may be responsible. The chain employs TRBV6-5 and TRBJ2-2; D remains ambiguous. There are 16 residues in the CDR3. CDR1 is MNHEY and CDR2 is SVGAGI in the germline V gene. The CDR3 DNA reads TGTGCCAGTAGTTCTCCAGTGGTCTCCGTCACCGGGGAGCTGTTTTTT. It specifies CASSSPVVSVTGELFF.

The V call is TRBV30, the J call TRBJ1-1; a weak D match, TRBD1 (5 bases). V lost 3 bases, J lost 1 base, and 15 bases lay in between. The germline CDR1 and CDR2 sequences are GTSNPN and SVGIG (reference sequence). The CDR3 runs 15 residues. CDR3 loop: CAWRTSRGKNTEAFF. The CDR3 DNA reads TGTGCCTGGAGAACATCACGGGGCAAGAACACTGAAGCTTTCTTT.

In DNA form, the CDR3 reads TGTGCCAGCAGCCTCAATATTCCTTCCACAGATACGCAGTATTTT. It encodes CASSLNIPSTDTQYF. The chain couples TRBV7-8 to TRBJ2-3; D is uncertain. The ends were cut back, 5 bases at V and 2 bases at J, with 14 bases in the middle. The germline V gene encodes CDR1 SGHVS and CDR2 FQNEAQ. This CDR3 has 15 residues.

Comment on this clonotype: A much bigger clone sits one base away, suggesting this may be a read error. This rearrangement joins TRBV12-3 or TRBV12-4 to TRBJ1-4; 9 positions agree with TRBD1. CDR3 length equals 13 residues. The CDR3 DNA is TGTGCCAGCCGTTTAACAGGGGGCGAAAAACTGTTTTTT. Protein product: CASRLTGGEKLFF.